Each of the 17 T cell receptor beta chains below was sequenced from the same sample in a study of blood T cell repertoires in COVID-19. Measured with immunoSEQ multiplex PCR; TCRdb has only the in-frame clones, and not every one. Among 45,000 to 65,000 clones listed, approximately 80% were seen once. The sample consisted of peripheral blood. These receptors came from a man in his sixties with acute or convalescent COVID-19.

V gene TRBV11-2 combines with J gene TRBJ2-7; a weak D match, TRBD1 (5 bases). This CDR3 spans 14 amino acids. Trimming stripped 1 base from V and 2 bases from J, with 9 bases between. Germline V gene sequence: CDR1 SGHAT, CDR2 FQNNGV. The CDR3, as DNA: TGTGCCAGCAGCTTAGTTCAGGGTCCCTACGAGCAGTACTTC. It specifies CASSLVQGPYEQYF.

The chain has TRBV5-1 and TRBJ2-1, with TRBD2 identical over 15 bases. CDR1 is SGHRS and CDR2 is YFSETQ in the germline V gene. CDR3 length: 17 residues. V shed 4 bases, J shed 1 base, and the junction held 3 bases outside the gene matches. The DNA for the CDR3 is TGCGCCAGCAGCGGGACTAGCGGGGGGTTATCCTACAATGAGCAGTTCTTC. This sequence encodes CASSGTSGGLSYNEQFF. Based on the CDR3 plus reference TRBV5-1 and TRBJ2-1, the full variable domain is KAGVTQTPRYLIKTRGQQVTLSCSPISGHRSVSWYQQTPGQGLQFLFEYFSETQRNKGNFPGRFSGRQFSNSRSEMNVSTLELGDSALYLCASSGTSGGLSYNEQFFGPGTRLTVL.

This sequence joins TRBV5-6 and TRBJ1-3; 7 positions match TRBD1. The CDR3 sequence is 16 residues long. Losses at the gene ends were 6 bases for V and 3 bases for J; bases not matched to a gene: 12. Germline V gene sequence: CDR1 SGHDT, CDR2 YYEEEE. The CDR3 loop reads CASTPSVTGIGNTIYF. CDR3 in DNA: TGTGCCAGCACCCCCAGCGTGACAGGGATTGGAAACACCATATATTTT. Supplemented by reference TRBV5-6 and TRBJ1-3, the full variable domain reads DAGVTQSPTHLIKTRGQQVTLRCSPKSGHDTVSWYQQALGQGPQFIFQYYEEEERQRGNFPDRFSGHQFPNYSSELNVNALLLGDSALYLCASTPSVTGIGNTIYFGEGSWLTVV.

The chain recombines TRBV5-6 with TRBJ1-2, with 7 bases lining up with TRBD1. The CDR3 loop spans 15 amino acids. CDR1 is SGHDT and CDR2 is YYEEEE in the germline V gene. V was pared by 4 bases and J by 5 bases, with 11 bases of the junction left unmatched. CDR3 region: CASSPGTALGYGYTF. CDR3 in DNA: TGTGCCAGCAGCCCTGGGACAGCTTTGGGGTATGGCTACACCTTC.

J is TRBJ1-1 and V is TRBV5-1, with D possibly TRBD1 on 5 matching bases. Trimming took 1 base from V and 4 from J, leaving 14 bases between them. This CDR3 comprises 15 residues. Germline V gene data show CDR1 as SGHRS and CDR2 as YFSETQ. This chain's CDR3 is CASSLSGAFGTEAFF. CDR3 DNA: TGCGCCAGCAGCTTGAGTGGGGCCTTTGGCACTGAAGCTTTCTTT.

V usage is TRBV18 and J usage is TRBJ1-3; D is possibly TRBD1 (6 bases). Trimming took off 2 bases at V and 2 bases at J, with 13 bases between the two ends. Germline CDR1 is KGHSH and CDR2 is LQKENI. The CDR3 has 16 amino acids. The CDR3 protein is CASSPNSQGPGNTIYF. The CDR3 DNA follows: TGTGCCAGCTCACCAAATTCGCAGGGGCCTGGAAACACCATATATTTT. The variable domain in full, completed from reference TRBV18 and TRBJ1-3, reads NAGVMQNPRHLVRRRGQEARLRCSPMKGHSHVYWYRQLPEEGLKFMVYLQKENIIDESGMPKERFSAEFPKEGPSILRIQQVVRGDSAAYFCASSPNSQGPGNTIYFGEGSWLTVV.

V gene TRBV11-2 combines with J gene TRBJ2-7; TRBD1 might be the D (6 bases). Germline assignment: CDR1 SGHAT and CDR2 FQNNGV. V was trimmed by 5 bases and J by 4 bases, leaving 21 bases between them. The CDR3 has 16 amino acids. The CDR3 bases are TGTGCCAGCAGCGAGATACCGTGGACAGTTTCTTACGAGCAGTACTTC. Amino acids: CASSEIPWTVSYEQYF.

This CDR3 reads CASRRATATNEKLFF. The CDR3 DNA follows: TGCGCCAGCCGCCGAGCTACTGCAACTAATGAAAAACTGTTTTTT. The chain employs TRBV4-1 and TRBJ1-4; D ambiguous. Trimming removed 8 bases from V and 0 bases from J, with 13 bases in between. CDR1 MGHRA and CDR2 YSYEKL come from the germline V gene. This CDR3 is 15 amino acids long.

The DNA for the CDR3 is TGTGCCAGCATAGATTGGGCCAACGTCCTGACTTTC. It specifies CASIDWANVLTF. This rearrangement joins TRBV6-5 to TRBJ2-6; D unclear. Trimming removed 7 bases from V and 5 bases from J, with 6 bases in between. Looked up from germline, CDR1 is MNHEY and CDR2 is SVGAGI. This CDR3 comprises 12 residues.

The rearrangement joins TRBV2 to TRBJ1-5; D is undetermined. V was pared by 5 bases and J by 5 bases, with 13 bases between. This CDR3 is 14 amino acids long. Germline loops: CDR1 SNHLY, CDR2 FYNNEI. CDR3 sequence: CASSRESGDQPQHF. The CDR3 DNA reads as TGTGCCAGCAGTAGGGAGTCAGGAGATCAGCCCCAGCATTTT.

The chain couples TRBV6-6 to TRBJ2-7; TRBD2 matches at 8 bases. Germline loops: CDR1 MNHNY, CDR2 SVGAGI (reference sequence). The CDR3 loop spans 13 amino acids. The trim removed 6 bases at V and 6 bases at J, leaving 7 bases unmatched. CDR3 nucleotide sequence: TGTGCCAGCAGCCCCGGGGGACTAGGCGAGCAGTACTTC. Translating it yields CASSPGGLGEQYF.

The chain has TRBV9 and TRBJ1-3; D gene unclear. In germline, CDR1 is SGDLS, CDR2 YYNGEE. CDR3 length: 17 amino acids. Trimming took off 3 bases at V and 5 bases at J, with 21 bases between the two ends. The DNA for the CDR3 is TGTGCCAGCAGCGGACCTTTAGGCGGATTGGAGCGAAACACCATATATTTT. This encodes CASSGPLGGLERNTIYF.

The chain combines TRBV19 with TRBJ1-1; D not certain. The CDR3 runs 13 residues. Trimming removed 3 bases at V and 8 bases at J, with 13 bases between. Germline loops: CDR1 LNHDA, CDR2 SQIVND (reference sequence). The CDR3 protein is CASSIPATAEAFF. The CDR3 DNA follows: TGTGCCAGTAGTATCCCCGCTACCGCGGAAGCTTTCTTT. Full variable domain (outside the CDR3, taken from reference TRBV19 and TRBJ1-1): DGGITQSPKYLFRKEGQNVTLSCEQNLNHDAMYWYRQDPGQGLRLIYYSQIVNDFQKGDIAEGYSVSREKKESFPLTVTSAQKNPTAFYLCASSIPATAEAFFGQGTRLTVV.

The J gene is TRBJ2-1, the V gene TRBV11-3; a possible D gene is TRBD2 (5 bases). Trimming removed 1 base from V and 6 bases from J, with 7 bases in between. This CDR3 region has 13 residues. Looked up from germline, CDR1 is SGHNT and CDR2 is YENEEA. CDR3 bases: TGTGCCAGCAGCTTAGGAGGGTTCAATGAGCAGTTCTTC. This sequence encodes CASSLGGFNEQFF.

The gene calls are TRBV29-1 and TRBJ1-1, with no clear D. CDR1 and CDR2 from the germline V gene are SQVTM and ANQGSEA. The CDR3 sequence is 13 residues long. V lost 4 bases and J 0 bases, leaving 9 bases between the germline ends. CDR3 residues: CSVGDSLNTEAFF. DNA of the CDR3: TGCAGCGTTGGAGATTCATTGAACACTGAAGCTTTCTTT.

The chain carries TRBV18 and TRBJ1-2; D unresolved. This CDR3 contains 13 residues. Trimming took 4 bases from V and 6 from J, leaving 12 bases between them. CDR1 is KGHSH and CDR2 is LQKENI in the germline V gene. The CDR3 DNA reads TGTGCCAGCTCACGGGGAGGGAATAATGGCTACACCTTC. This codes for CASSRGGNNGYTF.

The chain is built from TRBV5-1 and TRBJ2-1, with 8 bases that match TRBD2. Germline lookup yields CDR1 SGHRS and CDR2 YFSETQ. The CDR3 extends over 14 amino acids. The V and J ends lost 3 bases and 9 bases, in that order; junction bases with no gene match: 8. CDR3 sequence reads: CASSSGLAEGEQFF. CDR3 bases: TGCGCCAGCAGCTCCGGACTAGCCGAAGGTGAGCAGTTCTTC.